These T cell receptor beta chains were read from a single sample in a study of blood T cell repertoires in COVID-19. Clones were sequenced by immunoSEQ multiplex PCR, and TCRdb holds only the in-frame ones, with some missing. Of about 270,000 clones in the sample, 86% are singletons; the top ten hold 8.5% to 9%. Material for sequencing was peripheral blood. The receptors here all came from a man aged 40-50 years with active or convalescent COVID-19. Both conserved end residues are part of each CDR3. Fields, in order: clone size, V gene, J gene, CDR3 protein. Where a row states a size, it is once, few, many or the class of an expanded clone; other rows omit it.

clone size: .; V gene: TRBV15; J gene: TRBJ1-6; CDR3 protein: CATSRDSLGGGSPLHF
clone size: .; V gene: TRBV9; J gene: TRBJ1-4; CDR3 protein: CASSGEGDVSLTNEKLFF
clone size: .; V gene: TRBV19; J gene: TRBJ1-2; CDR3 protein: CASQQARYGYTF
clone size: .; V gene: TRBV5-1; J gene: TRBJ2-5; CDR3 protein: CASSPSGTGGETQYF
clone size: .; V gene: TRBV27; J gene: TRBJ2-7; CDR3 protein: CASSFAGVHYEQYF
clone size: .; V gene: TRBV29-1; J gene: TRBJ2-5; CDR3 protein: CSVDTSGKQETQYF
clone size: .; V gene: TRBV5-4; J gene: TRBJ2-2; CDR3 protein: CASSRTTGGAGELFF
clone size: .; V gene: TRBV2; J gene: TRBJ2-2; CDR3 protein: CASSGSGNTGELFF
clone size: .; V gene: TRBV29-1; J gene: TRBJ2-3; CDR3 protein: CSVSAGGRDTQYF
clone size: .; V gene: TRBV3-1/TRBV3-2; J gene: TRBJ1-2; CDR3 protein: CASRWKWDSVNSNYGYTF
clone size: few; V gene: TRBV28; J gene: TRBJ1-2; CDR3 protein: CASSDKRERATF
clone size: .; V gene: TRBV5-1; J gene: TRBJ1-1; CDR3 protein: CATKTGSGNTEAFF
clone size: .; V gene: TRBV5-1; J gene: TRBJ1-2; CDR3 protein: CASSLRSISTSDRYGYTF
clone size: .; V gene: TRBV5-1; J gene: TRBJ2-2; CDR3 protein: CASASGGAGTGELFF
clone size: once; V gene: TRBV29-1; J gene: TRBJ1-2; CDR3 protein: CSVMGQGALGYTF
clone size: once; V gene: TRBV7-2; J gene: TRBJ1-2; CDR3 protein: CASSTRTGGVFYGYTF
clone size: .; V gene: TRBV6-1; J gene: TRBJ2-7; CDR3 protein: CASSEKVGGGRQYF
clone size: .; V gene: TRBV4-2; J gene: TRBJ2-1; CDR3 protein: CASSQTSGSQDEQFF
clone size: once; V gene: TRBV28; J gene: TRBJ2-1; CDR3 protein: CASSPVRAGGNEQFF
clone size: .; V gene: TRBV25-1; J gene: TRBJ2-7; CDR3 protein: CASSESSQASYEQYF
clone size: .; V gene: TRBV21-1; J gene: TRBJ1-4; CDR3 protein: CASSKGSRQGKGDEKLFF
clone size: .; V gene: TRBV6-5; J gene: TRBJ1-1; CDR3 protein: CASNRDAVEAFF
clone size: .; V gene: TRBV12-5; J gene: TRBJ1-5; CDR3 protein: CASAHNSNQPQHF
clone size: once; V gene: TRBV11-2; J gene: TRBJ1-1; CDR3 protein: CASSLIRNTEAFF
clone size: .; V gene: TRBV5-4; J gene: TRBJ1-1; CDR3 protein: CASSFVSGGATEAFF
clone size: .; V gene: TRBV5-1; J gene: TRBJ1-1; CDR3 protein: CASSSGVVWENTEAFF
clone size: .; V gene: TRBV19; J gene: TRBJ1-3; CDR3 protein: CASSPRRGRNTIYF
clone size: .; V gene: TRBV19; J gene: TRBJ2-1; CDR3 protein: CASSIPSHEQFF
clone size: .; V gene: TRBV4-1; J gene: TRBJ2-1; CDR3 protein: CASSQGAGGRNEQFF
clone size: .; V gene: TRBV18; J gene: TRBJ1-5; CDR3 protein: CASSPGSGSGQPQHF
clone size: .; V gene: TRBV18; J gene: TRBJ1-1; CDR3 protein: CASSSNLGRGNTEAFF
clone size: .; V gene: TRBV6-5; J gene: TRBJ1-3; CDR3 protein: CASSPGQGRGTIYF
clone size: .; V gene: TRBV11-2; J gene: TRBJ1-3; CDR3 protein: CASSLSDSRSGNTIYF
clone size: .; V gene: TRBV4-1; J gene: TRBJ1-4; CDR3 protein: CASSLRDRGRGEKLFF
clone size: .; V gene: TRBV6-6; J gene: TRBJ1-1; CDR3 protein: CASSYNRNTEAFF
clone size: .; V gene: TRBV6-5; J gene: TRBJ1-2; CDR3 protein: CASSYSEGDYGYTF
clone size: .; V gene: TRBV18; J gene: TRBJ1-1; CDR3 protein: CASSPGGDTEAFF
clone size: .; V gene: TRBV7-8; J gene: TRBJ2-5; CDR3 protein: CASSLVNGADGETQYF
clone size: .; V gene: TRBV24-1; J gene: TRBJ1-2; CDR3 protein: CATSDQTELPYGYTF
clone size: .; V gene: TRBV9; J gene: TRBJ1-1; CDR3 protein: CASGRTGVGDTEAFF
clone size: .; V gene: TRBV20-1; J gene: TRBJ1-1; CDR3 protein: CSASDYQGSGTEAFF
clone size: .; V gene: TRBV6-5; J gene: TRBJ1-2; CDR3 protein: CASSLSRLNYGYTF
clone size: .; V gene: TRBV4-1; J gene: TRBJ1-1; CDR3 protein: CASSQLRGTEAFF
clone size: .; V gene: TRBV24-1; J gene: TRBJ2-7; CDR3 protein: CATSDGHTYEQYF
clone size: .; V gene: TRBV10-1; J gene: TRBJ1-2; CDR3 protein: CASFRGGDYTF
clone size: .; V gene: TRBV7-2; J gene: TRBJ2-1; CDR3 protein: CASSLEGASHEQFF
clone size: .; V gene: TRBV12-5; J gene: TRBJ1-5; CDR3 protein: CASGYGTGGWGNQPQHF
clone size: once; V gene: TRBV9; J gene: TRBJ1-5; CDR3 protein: CASSEAGFNQPQHF
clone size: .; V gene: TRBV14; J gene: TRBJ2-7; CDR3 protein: CASSQWDRVYEQYF
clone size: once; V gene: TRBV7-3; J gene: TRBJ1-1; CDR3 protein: CASSSSGREAFF
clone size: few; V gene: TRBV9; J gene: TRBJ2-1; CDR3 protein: CASSVTFQGLGYNEQFF
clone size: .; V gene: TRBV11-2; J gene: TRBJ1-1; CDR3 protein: CASSLVRGGDTEAFF
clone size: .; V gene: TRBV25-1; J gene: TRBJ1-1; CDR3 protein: CASTGGARTEAFF